Each of the 19 T cell receptor beta chains below was sequenced from the same sample in a study of immune evolution from preneoplasia to lung adenocarcinoma. Profiled with immunoSEQ multiplex PCR; TCRdb holds only in-frame clones, not every one. The table lists 20,000 to 25,000 clones, less than 80% of them singletons. The sequenced material came from FFPE invasive lung adenocarcinoma tissue. The receptors stem from a person between 55 and 70 years old with lung adenocarcinoma.

This clone was seen a single time. V gene TRBV6-6 combines with J gene TRBJ2-3; no firm D call. CDR3 size: 13 residues. CDR1 is MNHNY and CDR2 is SVGAGI in the germline V gene (reference sequence). Trimming took 2 bases from V and 6 from J, leaving 9 bases between them. The chain's CDR3 is CASSYVFEDTQYF. CDR3 nucleotides: TGTGCCAGCAGTTACGTGTTTGAGGATACGCAGTATTTT.

Note on this clone: The junction shows a germline mismatch at one end, possibly a read error. The chain uses TRBV30 and TRBJ1-6, with D perhaps matching TRBD1 (5 bases). The CDR3 extends over 15 amino acids. CDR1 GTSNPN and CDR2 SVGIG come from the germline V gene (reference sequence). The CDR3: CAWTPLSGYDSSLHF. The CDR3 coding sequence is TGTGCCTGGACTCCCCTCTCAGGGTACGATTCATCCCTCCACTTT.

V is TRBV5-1 and J is TRBJ2-1; D possibly uses TRBD1 or TRBD2 (6 bases each). The germline V and J ends were trimmed by 0 bases and 4 bases, with 14 bases remaining between them. The V gene's germline CDR1 is SGHRS and CDR2 YFSETQ. CDR3 length: 16 amino acids. As DNA, the CDR3 is TGCGCCAGCAGCTTGGCCGCGGGGACACCTTACAATGAGCAGTTCTTC. Encoded protein: CASSLAAGTPYNEQFF.

The genes are TRBV2 and TRBJ2-5; TRBD2 aligns across 7 bases. The CDR3 is 14 residues long. In germline, CDR1 is SNHLY, CDR2 FYNNEI. The V gene end was trimmed by 7 bases and the J gene end by 5 bases; junction bases not matched to a gene: 10. CDR3 loop: CASTVNRGGETQYF. The DNA of the CDR3 is TGTGCCAGCACCGTTAATAGGGGAGGGGAGACCCAGTACTTC.

This clone was detected only a few times. The chain joins TRBV11-2 to TRBJ2-7; 10 bases align to TRBD1. The trim removed 5 bases at V and 7 bases at J, leaving 14 bases unmatched. The CDR3 covers 16 residues. CDR1 and CDR2 (germline): SGHAT, FQNNGV. The CDR3: CASSPNAGTGAVEQYF. The CDR3 region has the DNA TGTGCCAGCAGCCCCAACGCCGGGACAGGGGCAGTTGAGCAGTACTTC.

V usage is TRBV5-1 and J usage is TRBJ2-7; D remains unclear. Per the germline V gene, CDR1 is SGHRS and CDR2 is YFSETQ. This CDR3 has 13 residues. The V and J ends lost 3 bases and 1 base respectively, with 8 bases between them. CDR3 protein: CASSSGPSYEQYF. Written as DNA, the CDR3 is TGCGCCAGCAGCTCGGGCCCTTCCTACGAGCAGTACTTC.

The chain has TRBV9 and TRBJ2-2, with TRBD2 matching 8 bases. Germline V gives CDR1 SGDLS, CDR2 YYNGEE. V shed 4 bases and J 4 bases; nucleotides not matched to a gene: 9. The CDR3 has 16 residues. The CDR3 protein is CASSSSGSYGTGELFF. In DNA form, the CDR3 reads TGTGCCAGCAGCTCGAGCGGGAGTTACGGCACCGGGGAGCTGTTTTTT.

This clone is large in the sample. This rearrangement joins TRBV7-8 to TRBJ2-7; D might be TRBD2 (5 bases). The V gene's germline CDR1 is SGHVS and CDR2 FQNEAQ. CDR3 length: 12 residues. V was shortened by 5 bases and J by 5 bases, with 10 bases between the two germline ends. The chain's CDR3 is CASSPTGDEQYF. Written as DNA, the CDR3 is TGTGCCAGCAGCCCCACCGGGGACGAGCAGTACTTC.

J is TRBJ2-5 and V is TRBV28, with no clear D. The V gene's germline CDR1 is MDHEN and CDR2 SYDVKM. Trimming shortened V by 5 bases and J by 7 bases, and 20 bases separated the two germline ends. The CDR3 totals 15 residues. The DNA for the CDR3 is TGTGCCAGCAGTCCTCTCGGAACCAAAACCCTGACCCAGTACTTC. It codes for CASSPLGTKTLTQYF.

The genes are TRBV4-1 and TRBJ2-5; TRBD1 matches 7 bases. The junction had 8 bases not matched to a gene; V was cut back by 6 bases and J by 4 bases. There are 14 residues in the CDR3. Germline assignment: CDR1 MGHRA and CDR2 YSYEKL. CDR3 DNA: TGCGCCAGCAGTCGAGACAGGGAACCAGAGACCCAGTACTTC. Its protein is CASSRDREPETQYF.

This chain links TRBV10-3 with TRBJ1-3; D ambiguous. The CDR3 is made up of 14 amino acids. Trimming took off 2 bases at V and 0 bases at J, with 5 bases between the two ends. Per the germline V gene, CDR1 is ENHRY and CDR2 is SYGVKD. This chain's CDR3 is CAISEDLSGNTIYF. CDR3 sequence (DNA): TGTGCCATCAGTGAGGATCTCTCTGGAAACACCATATATTTT.

This clone was detected once. The chain combines TRBV10-3 with TRBJ2-6; D might be TRBD2 (6 bases). The CDR3 is made up of 16 amino acids. V lost 0 bases to trimming and J lost 3 bases, with 9 bases between them. The V gene's germline CDR1 is ENHRY and CDR2 SYGVKD. This chain's CDR3 is CAISESGGGGANVLTF. The CDR3 coding sequence is TGTGCCATCAGTGAGTCTGGGGGAGGTGGGGCCAACGTCCTGACTTTC.

The chain combines TRBV28 with TRBJ1-1; tentatively, D is TRBD1 (5 bases). With 6 bases removed from V and 8 bases from J, the gap between germline ends came to 13 bases. CDR1 MDHEN and CDR2 SYDVKM come from the germline V gene. The CDR3 has 12 amino acids. CDR3 DNA: TGTGCCAGCAGACCACCCGGGGCCGAAGCTTTCTTT. Protein: CASRPPGAEAFF.

Remarks on this clone: A junction boundary mismatches the germline segment, possibly from a read error. This specimen includes other DNA sequences encoding the same CDR3. The chain employs TRBV4-1 and TRBJ2-7, with D possibly being TRBD1 or TRBD2 (6 bases each). The CDR3 extends over 15 amino acids. The germline V gene encodes CDR1 MGHRA and CDR2 YSYEKL. The CDR3 DNA follows: TGCGCCAGCAGCCCCTCGTCAACAGGGAGGTACGAACAGTACTTC. Protein sequence: CASSPSSTGRYEQYF.

By share, this clone ranks as medium-sized. CDR3 residues: CASSSREANTDTQYF. The CDR3 coding sequence is TGTGCCAGCAGTTCCCGGGAGGCTAACACAGATACGCAGTATTTT. This sequence joins TRBV7-9 and TRBJ2-3; 7 positions agree with TRBD2. The CDR3 is made up of 15 amino acids. Trimming cost V 6 bases and J 2 bases; bases outside gene matches: 8. Germline lookup yields CDR1 SEHNR and CDR2 FQNEAQ (reference sequence).

This clone was observed once. The rearrangement links TRBV30 to TRBJ2-1; 10 bases agree with TRBD1. The CDR3 runs to 14 residues. Germline-derived CDR1 and CDR2 are GTSNPN and SVGIG (reference sequence). Losses at the gene ends were 4 bases for V and 7 bases for J; bases not matched to a gene: 7. The CDR3 reads CAWKGDRGQNEQFF. The CDR3 bases are TGTGCCTGGAAGGGCGACAGGGGGCAAAATGAGCAGTTCTTC.

CDR3 DNA: TGTGCCAGCAGCTTGGCGACAGGGAAGACGGATACGCAGTATTTT. Translated: CASSLATGKTDTQYF. This chain links TRBV5-8 with TRBJ2-3; 7 bases map to TRBD1. V lost 0 bases to trimming and J lost 6 bases; unmatched junction nucleotides: 7. The CDR3 is 15 residues long. The germline gives CDR1 SGHTS, CDR2 YDEGEE.

A note on this clone: A read error may produce the germline difference seen at one junction end. The chain couples TRBV7-7 to TRBJ1-2; D is possibly TRBD1 (5 bases). The CDR3 sequence is 15 residues long. Germline-derived CDR1 and CDR2 are SSHAT and FNYEAQ (reference sequence). The CDR3 DNA is TGTGCTAGCAGCTTAGCAAAGGGTAACAGGTATGGCTACACCTTC. Translation: CASSLAKGNRYGYTF.

The genes are TRBV19 and TRBJ2-5, with D hard to call. V lost 6 bases to trimming and J lost 1 base, with 12 bases between them. This CDR3 has 14 residues. From germline, CDR1 is LNHDA and CDR2 SQIVND (reference sequence). The CDR3 reads CASRPRGLQETQYF. For the CDR3, the DNA is TGTGCCAGTAGACCCCGAGGCCTCCAAGAGACCCAGTACTTC.